Below are 9 T cell receptor beta chains sequenced from a single sample in a study of blood T cell repertoires in COVID-19. The protocol was immunoSEQ multiplex PCR, while the TCRdb copy is restricted to in-frame clones and leaves out a portion. The sample has fewer than 250,000 clones, about 83% seen once. The sequenced sample consisted of peripheral blood. The origin of the receptors is a man in his fifties with active or convalescent COVID-19.

This clone was seen at least ten times. V usage is TRBV4-2 and J usage is TRBJ2-4; possible D gene TRBD2, 7 bases. Germline CDR1 LGHNA, CDR2 YNFKEQ. V lost 3 bases to trimming and J lost 9 bases, with 15 bases between them. This CDR3 region has 14 residues. For the CDR3, the DNA is TGTGCCAGCAGCCAGGCCCAAAGGGGGGGCATTCAGTACTTC. Translating it yields CASSQAQRGGIQYF.

This chain connects TRBV19 to TRBJ2-5; the D gene is possibly TRBD1 (5 bases). Per the germline V gene, CDR1 is LNHDA and CDR2 is SQIVND (reference sequence). Trimming took off 4 bases at V and 5 bases at J, with 14 bases between the two ends. CDR3 size: 14 residues. The CDR3: CASSRGPAKETQYF. Here the CDR3 DNA reads TGTGCCAGTAGTAGGGGCCCAGCTAAGGAGACCCAGTACTTC.

The count of this clone is one. The chain joins TRBV5-1 to TRBJ2-5, with D hard to call. CDR1 is SGHRS and CDR2 is YFSETQ in the germline V gene. This CDR3 has 13 residues. Trimming stripped 1 base from V and 4 bases from J, with 8 bases between. The CDR3 DNA is TGCGCCAGCAGCTTGATCCCGGGAGAGACCCAGTACTTC. As protein: CASSLIPGETQYF.

The chain uses TRBV19 and TRBJ2-3; the D gene is possibly TRBD1 (6 bases). This CDR3 has 15 amino acids. The germline V gene encodes CDR1 LNHDA and CDR2 SQIVND (reference sequence). V lost 4 bases to trimming and J lost 2 bases, with 13 bases between them. The CDR3, as DNA: TGTGCCAGTAGTAGTGGACAGATTAACACAGATACGCAGTATTTT. This encodes CASSSGQINTDTQYF.

The rearrangement links TRBV4-3 to TRBJ1-6, with 8 bases lining up with TRBD1. There are 16 residues in the CDR3. The ends lost 0 bases at V and 8 bases at J; junction bases unmatched: 6. The germline V gene encodes CDR1 LGHNA and CDR2 YSLEER. The CDR3 protein is CASSQDPAGGHSPLHF. The CDR3 DNA sequence: TGCGCCAGCAGCCAAGATCCGGCAGGGGGCCATTCACCCCTCCACTTT.

This clone was recorded a few times. This sequence joins TRBV28 and TRBJ1-6, with 9 bases fitting TRBD1. Per the germline V gene, CDR1 is MDHEN and CDR2 is SYDVKM. The CDR3 runs 15 residues. V was clipped by 4 bases and J by 10 bases; unmatched bases: 8. The CDR3 protein is CASSSFGTGQSPLHF. The CDR3, as DNA: TGTGCCAGCAGTTCCTTCGGGACAGGGCAATCACCCCTCCACTTT.

This rearrangement joins TRBV4-3 to TRBJ1-1; the D is unclear. The germline CDR1 and CDR2 sequences are LGHNA and YSLEER. The V end lost 10 bases, the J end lost 3 bases, and 12 bases lay between the germline ends. The CDR3 is 12 residues long. The CDR3 reads CATNEGDTEAFF. In nucleotides, the CDR3 is TGCGCCACCAACGAGGGAGACACTGAAGCTTTCTTT.

The chain recombines TRBV27 with TRBJ2-3; 12 nucleotides align to TRBD2. The CDR3 consists of 16 residues. V lost 5 bases, J lost 2 bases, and 5 bases stayed unmatched. Germline V lookup: CDR1 MNHEY, CDR2 SMNVEV (reference sequence). DNA of the CDR3: TGTGCCAGCAGTGCCTGGACTAGCGGGGCCACAGATACGCAGTATTTT. Translation: CASSAWTSGATDTQYF.

The chain combines TRBV11-3 with TRBJ1-1, with no clear D. Trimming removed 4 bases at V and 8 bases at J, with 14 bases between. The germline gives CDR1 SGHNT, CDR2 YENEEA. This CDR3 comprises 13 residues. The CDR3: CASSSPRTEEAFF. The CDR3 bases are TGTGCCAGCAGCTCTCCGAGAACAGAAGAAGCTTTCTTT.